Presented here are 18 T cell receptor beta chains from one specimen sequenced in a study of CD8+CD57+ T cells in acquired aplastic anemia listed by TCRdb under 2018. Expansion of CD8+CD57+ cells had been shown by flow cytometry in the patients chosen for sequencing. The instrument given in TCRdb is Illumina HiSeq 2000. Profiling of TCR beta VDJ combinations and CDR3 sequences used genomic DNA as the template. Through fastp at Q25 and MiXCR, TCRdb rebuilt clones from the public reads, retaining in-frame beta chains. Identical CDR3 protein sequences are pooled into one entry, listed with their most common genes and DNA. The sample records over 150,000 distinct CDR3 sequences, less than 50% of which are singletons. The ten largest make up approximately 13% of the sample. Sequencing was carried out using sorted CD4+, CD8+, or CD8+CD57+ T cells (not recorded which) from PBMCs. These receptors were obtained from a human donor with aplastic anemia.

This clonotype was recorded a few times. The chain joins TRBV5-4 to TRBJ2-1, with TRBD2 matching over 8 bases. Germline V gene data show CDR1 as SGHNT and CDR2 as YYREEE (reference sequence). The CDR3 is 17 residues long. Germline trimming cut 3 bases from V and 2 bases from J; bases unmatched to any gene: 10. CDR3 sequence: CASSSTQERGPYNEQFF. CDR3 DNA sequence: TGTGCCAGCAGCTCAACCCAGGAGCGGGGGCCCTACAATGAGCAGTTCTTC.

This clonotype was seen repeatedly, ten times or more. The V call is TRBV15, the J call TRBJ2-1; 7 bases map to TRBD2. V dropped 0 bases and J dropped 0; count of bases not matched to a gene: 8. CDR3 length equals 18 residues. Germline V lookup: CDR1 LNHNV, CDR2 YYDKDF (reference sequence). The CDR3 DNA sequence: TGTGCCACCAGCAGAGATTCTTTCGGGGGGAGCTCCTACAATGAGCAGTTCTTC. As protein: CATSRDSFGGSSYNEQFF.

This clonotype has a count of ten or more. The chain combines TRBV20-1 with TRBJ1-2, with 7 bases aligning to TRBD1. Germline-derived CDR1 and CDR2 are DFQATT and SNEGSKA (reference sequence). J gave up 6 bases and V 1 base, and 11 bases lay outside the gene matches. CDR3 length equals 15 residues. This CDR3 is CSARATGSGGNGYTF. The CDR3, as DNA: TGCAGTGCTAGAGCGACAGGGTCTGGGGGAAATGGCTACACCTTC.

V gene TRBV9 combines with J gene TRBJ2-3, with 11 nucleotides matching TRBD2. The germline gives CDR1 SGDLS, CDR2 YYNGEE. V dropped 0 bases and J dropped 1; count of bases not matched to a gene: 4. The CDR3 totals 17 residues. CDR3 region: CASSVAPLAGGTDTQYF. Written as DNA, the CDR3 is TGTGCCAGCAGCGTAGCACCACTAGCGGGAGGCACAGATACGCAGTATTTT.

The CDR3 reads CASSLGGALHNSPLHF. The CDR3 DNA reads TGCGCCAGCAGCTTGGGTGGGGCCCTACATAATTCACCCCTCCACTTT. This chain links TRBV5-1 with TRBJ1-6, with a weak D call TRBD1 (5 bases). Germline V gene data show CDR1 as SGHRS and CDR2 as YFSETQ. Trimming shortened V by 0 bases and J by 5 bases, and 12 bases separated the two germline ends. This CDR3 contains 16 residues. The variable domain in full, completed from reference TRBV5-1 and TRBJ1-6, reads KAGVTQTPRYLIKTRGQQVTLSCSPISGHRSVSWYQQTPGQGLQFLFEYFSETQRNKGNFPGRFSGRQFSNSRSEMNVSTLELGDSALYLCASSLGGALHNSPLHFGNGTRLTVT.

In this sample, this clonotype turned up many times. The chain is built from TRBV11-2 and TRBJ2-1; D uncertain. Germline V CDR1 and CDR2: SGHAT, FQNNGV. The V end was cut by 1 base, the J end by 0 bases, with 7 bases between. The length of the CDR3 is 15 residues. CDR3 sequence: CASSLVYSSYNEQFF. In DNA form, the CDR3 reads TGTGCCAGCAGCTTAGTATACAGCTCCTACAATGAGCAGTTCTTC.

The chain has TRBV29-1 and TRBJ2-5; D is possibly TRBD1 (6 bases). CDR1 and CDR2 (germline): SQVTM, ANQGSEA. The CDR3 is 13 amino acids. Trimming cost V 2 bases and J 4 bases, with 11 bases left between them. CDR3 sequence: CSVEKGVGETQYF. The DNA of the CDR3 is TGCAGCGTTGAAAAGGGGGTGGGAGAGACCCAGTACTTC.

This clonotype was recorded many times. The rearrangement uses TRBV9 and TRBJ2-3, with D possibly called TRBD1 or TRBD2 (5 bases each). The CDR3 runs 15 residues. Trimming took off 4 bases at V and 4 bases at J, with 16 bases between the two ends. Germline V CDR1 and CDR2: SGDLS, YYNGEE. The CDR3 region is CASSPLGVKSDTQYF. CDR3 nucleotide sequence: TGTGCCAGCAGCCCATTGGGGGTAAAGTCAGATACGCAGTATTTT.

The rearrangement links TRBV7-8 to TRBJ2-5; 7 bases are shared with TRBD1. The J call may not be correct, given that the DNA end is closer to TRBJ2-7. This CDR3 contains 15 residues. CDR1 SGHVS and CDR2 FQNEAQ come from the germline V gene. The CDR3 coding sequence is TGTGCCAGCAGCTTAGGGACAGGCTACGAACACGAGCAGTACTTC. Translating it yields CASSLGTGYEHEQYF.

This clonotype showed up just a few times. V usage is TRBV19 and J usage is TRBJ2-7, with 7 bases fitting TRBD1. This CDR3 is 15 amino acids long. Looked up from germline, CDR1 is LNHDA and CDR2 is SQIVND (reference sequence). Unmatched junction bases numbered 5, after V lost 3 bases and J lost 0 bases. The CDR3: CASSIPGTASYEQYF. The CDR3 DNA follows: TGTGCCAGTAGTATCCCTGGGACAGCCTCCTACGAGCAGTACTTC.

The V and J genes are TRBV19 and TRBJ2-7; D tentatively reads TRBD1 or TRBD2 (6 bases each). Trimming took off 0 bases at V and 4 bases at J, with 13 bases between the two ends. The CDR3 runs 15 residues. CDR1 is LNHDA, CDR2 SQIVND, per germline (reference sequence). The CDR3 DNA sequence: TGTGCCAGTAGTATAGATAAGGGGGGCGCGTACGAGCAGTACTTC. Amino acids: CASSIDKGGAYEQYF. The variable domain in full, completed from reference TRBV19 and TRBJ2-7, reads DGGITQSPKYLFRKEGQNVTLSCEQNLNHDAMYWYRQDPGQGLRLIYYSQIVNDFQKGDIAEGYSVSREKKESFPLTVTSAQKNPTAFYLCASSIDKGGAYEQYFGPGTRLTVT.

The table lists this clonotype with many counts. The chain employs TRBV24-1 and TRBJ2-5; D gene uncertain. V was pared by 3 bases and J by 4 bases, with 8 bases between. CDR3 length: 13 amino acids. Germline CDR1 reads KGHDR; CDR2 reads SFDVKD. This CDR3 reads CATSDPPVETQYF. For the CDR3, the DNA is TGTGCCACCAGTGATCCCCCGGTAGAGACCCAGTACTTC.

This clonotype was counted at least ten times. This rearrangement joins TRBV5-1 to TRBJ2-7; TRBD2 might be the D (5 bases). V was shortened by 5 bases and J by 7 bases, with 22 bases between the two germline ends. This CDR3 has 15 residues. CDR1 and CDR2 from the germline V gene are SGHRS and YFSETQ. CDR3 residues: CASSYTGINFGEQYF. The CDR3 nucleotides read TGCGCCAGCAGTTACACCGGGATCAACTTTGGGGAGCAGTACTTC.

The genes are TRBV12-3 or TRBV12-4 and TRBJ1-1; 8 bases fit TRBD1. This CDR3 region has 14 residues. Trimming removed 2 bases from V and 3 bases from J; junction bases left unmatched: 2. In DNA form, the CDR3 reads TGTGCCAGCAGTTTACACAGGGGGTACACTGAAGCTTTCTTT. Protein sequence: CASSLHRGYTEAFF.

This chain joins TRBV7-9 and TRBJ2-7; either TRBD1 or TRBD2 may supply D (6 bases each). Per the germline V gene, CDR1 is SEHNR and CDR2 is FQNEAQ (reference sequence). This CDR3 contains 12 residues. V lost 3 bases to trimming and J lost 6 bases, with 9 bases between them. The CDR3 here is CASSLGGSEQYF. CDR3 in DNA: TGTGCCAGCAGCTTGGGGGGCAGCGAGCAGTACTTC.

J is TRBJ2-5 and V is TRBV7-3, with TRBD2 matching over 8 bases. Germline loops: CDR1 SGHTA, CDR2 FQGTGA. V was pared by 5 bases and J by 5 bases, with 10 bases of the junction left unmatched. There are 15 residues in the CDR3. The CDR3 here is CASSDGGASWETQYF. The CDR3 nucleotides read TGTGCCAGCAGCGACGGGGGGGCTTCATGGGAGACCCAGTACTTC.

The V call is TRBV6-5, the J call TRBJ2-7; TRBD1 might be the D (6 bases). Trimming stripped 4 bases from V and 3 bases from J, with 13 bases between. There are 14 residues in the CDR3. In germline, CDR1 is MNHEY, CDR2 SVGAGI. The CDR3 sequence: CASSWNRVVYEQYF. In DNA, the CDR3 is TGTGCCAGCAGTTGGAACAGGGTTGTCTACGAGCAGTACTTC.

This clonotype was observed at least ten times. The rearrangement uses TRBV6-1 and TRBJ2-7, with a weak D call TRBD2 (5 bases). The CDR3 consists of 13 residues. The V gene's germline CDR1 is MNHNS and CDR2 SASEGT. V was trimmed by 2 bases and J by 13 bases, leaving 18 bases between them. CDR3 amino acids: CASSEQFSGSHYF. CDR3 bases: TGTGCCAGCAGTGAACAGTTCAGCGGTAGTCATTACTTC.